This T cell receptor beta chain was retrieved from a study of shared clonotypes between healthy human individuals. General observations from the study: Few donors restricted represented genetic and exposure-history diversity.

About this clone itself: Its antigen is unidentified.

Investigators spread the genomic DNA of each subset evenly over several immunoSEQ plates. The sequenced material, unsorted PBMC DNA, was run on ten immunoSEQ deep assay plates. Data came from immunoSEQ multiplex PCR; TCRdb stores just in-frame clones and leaves some out. Here the sample spans under 600,000 clones, around 79% being singletons. Germline CDR1 SGHRS, CDR2 YFSETQ. This CDR3 comprises 14 residues. With 4 bases removed from V and 3 bases from J, the gap between germline ends came to 13 bases. Sequencing was done on a sample of PBMCs. V is TRBV5-1 and J is TRBJ1-1, with a weak D call TRBD1 (5 bases). This TCR derives from a woman aged 40 to 55 in good health. Some clones in this sample may be carry-over from other donors' samples. CDR3 bases: TGCGCCAGCAGCCGCGCAGGGTCTGACACTGAAGCTTTCTTT. Its translation is CASSRAGSDTEAFF. The entire variable domain, with the rest obtained from reference TRBV5-1 and TRBJ1-1, is as follows: KAGVTQTPRYLIKTRGQQVTLSCSPISGHRSVSWYQQTPGQGLQFLFEYFSETQRNKGNFPGRFSGRQFSNSRSEMNVSTLELGDSALYLCASSRAGSDTEAFFGQGTRLTVV.